One sample yielded the 7 T cell receptor beta chains listed below, sequenced in a study of T cells in women clearing cervical HPV infection. Assay used: immunoSEQ multiplex PCR; TCRdb lists only in-frame clones, some missing. The sample table includes 44,000 or so clones. Sequenced: blood buffy coat. These receptors came from a woman between 18 and 75 years old with a cervical HPV16 infection that either progressed to CIN3+ or cleared (not recorded which).

In regard to this clone: The read gets to within 3 residues of the CDR3 end, and the germline J gene fills in the rest. The chain carries TRBV7-3 and TRBJ2-2, with a possible D match to TRBD2 (5 bases). V shed 6 bases and J shed 5 bases, with 13 bases lying between them. Germline V gene data show CDR1 as SGHTA and CDR2 as FQGTGA. This CDR3 has 14 residues. CDR3: CASRPGLTTGELFF. CDR3 DNA, as far as it was read: TGTGCCAGCAGACCGGGGTTGACAACCGGGGAG. The full variable domain, rest sourced from reference TRBV7-3 and TRBJ2-2, is GAGVSQTPSNKVTEKGKYVELRCDPISGHTALYWYRQSLGQGPEFLIYFQGTGAADDSGLPNDRFFAVRPEGSVSTLKIQRTERGDSAVYLCASRPGLTTGELFFGEGSRLTVL.

About this clone: The read terminates 3 residues ahead of where the CDR3 ends, so the germline J gene completes it. The chain uses TRBV5-6 and TRBJ2-7; TRBD1 matches at 7 bases. The V segment lost 3 bases and the J segment 1 base; nucleotides outside the gene matches: 4. Germline CDR1 SGHDT, CDR2 YYEEEE. This CDR3 comprises 14 residues. CDR3 amino acids: CASSWGTESYEQYF. CDR3 bases read: TGTGCCAGCAGCTGGGGGACAGAATCCTACGAG.

Concerning this clone itself: Read data end 3 residues before the CDR3 end; the end is taken from the germline J gene. The rearrangement joins TRBV6-1 to TRBJ2-7; a possible D gene is TRBD1 (6 bases). Per germline, CDR1 MNHNS and CDR2 SASEGT. The CDR3 runs to 15 residues. The V end lost 3 bases, the J end lost 4 bases, and 16 bases lay between the germline ends. The DNA read from the CDR3 is TGTGCCAGCAGTGAGACCGGGACACCCCTTTACGAG. Its translation: CASSETGTPLYE. Given in full, the CDR3 is CASSETGTPLYEQYF.

As concerns this clone: The sequenced fragment ends 3 residues before the CDR3 boundary, so the rest is inferred from the germline J gene. The rearrangement links TRBV11-2 to TRBJ2-2; D ambiguous. The CDR3 loop spans 14 amino acids. The V gene's germline CDR1 is SGHAT and CDR2 FQNNGV. Trimming pared 5 bases from V and 6 bases from J, leaving 13 bases between. The CDR3: CASSPNQMAGELFF. CDR3 bases read: TGTGCCAGCAGCCCCAATCAGATGGCCGGGGAG.

Comments on this clone: From the germline J gene comes the end of the CDR3, since the read stops 3 residues before it. The chain recombines TRBV29-1 with TRBJ1-1; 7 nucleotides line up with TRBD1. The germline CDR1 and CDR2 sequences are SQVTM and ANQGSEA. This CDR3 comprises 13 residues. V shed 1 base, J shed 1 base, and the junction held 0 bases outside the gene matches. The CDR3 DNA, read in part, is TGCAGCGTTGAAGGGACAGGGAACACTGAA. This sequence encodes CSVEGTGNTE. The CDR3 in its entirety is CSVEGTGNTEAFF.

Concerning this clone: Read sequence stops 3 residues before the CDR3 end, and the germline J gene provides the missing end. V and J are TRBV28 and TRBJ1-2; D gene ambiguous. V was clipped by 4 bases and J by 0 bases, with 9 bases between them. Germline assignment: CDR1 MDHEN and CDR2 SYDVKM. This CDR3 has 14 amino acids. CDR3 DNA (partial): TGTGCCAGCAGTTCCCTGATAGCTAACTATGGC. Amino acid sequence: CASSSLIANYG. The whole CDR3 sequence is CASSSLIANYGYTF.

This CDR3 reads CSTGTGVYEQYF. The CDR3 bases that were read are TGCAGTACCGGGACAGGGGTCTACGAG. V and J are TRBV20-1 and TRBJ2-7, with 10 bases that match TRBD1. The read ends 3 residues before the CDR3 terminus; that terminus is restored from the germline J gene. CDR1 DFQATT and CDR2 SNEGSKA come from the germline V gene (reference sequence). V trimming: 8 bases; J trimming: 3 bases; junction bases outside the gene matches: 4. This CDR3 contains 12 residues.